The 15 T cell receptor beta chains below were found in one sample sequenced in a study of early T cells in non-severe SARS-CoV-2 infection. Using its own MiXCR run on the 5' RACE reads, TCRdb lists one record per CDR3 protein. The sample contains 32,000 or so distinct CDR3 sequences, over 4.5% of which appear only once. The specimen sequenced was whole blood. The source of these receptors is an adult who was a healthcare worker with PCR-confirmed SARS-CoV-2 infection or an uninfected control (not recorded which).

This clonotype has at least ten counts. CDR3 region: CASSEAGGEYTIYF. The CDR3 DNA follows: TGTGCCAGCAGTGAAGCGGGGGGCGAATACACCATATATTTT. The chain uses TRBV6-1 and TRBJ1-3; D possibly corresponds to TRBD1 (6 bases). CDR1 and CDR2 (germline): MNHNS, SASEGT. The V gene lost 0 bases and the J gene lost 8 bases, with 11 bases spanning the gap. This CDR3 has 14 residues.

This clonotype has only a few counts. This chain joins TRBV2 and TRBJ2-5; no clear D. This CDR3 is 14 amino acids long. V dropped 6 bases and J dropped 1 base, with 12 bases sitting between them. Germline V gene lookup returns CDR1 SNHLY and CDR2 FYNNEI. The CDR3 here is CASRVRLVQETQYF. The CDR3 DNA reads as TGTGCCAGCAGGGTACGACTCGTCCAAGAGACCCAGTACTTC.

CDR3 coding DNA: TGCAGTGCTAGAGCCGACAGGGTGGCCGGCGATGGCTACACCTTC. Amino acids: CSARADRVAGDGYTF. The chain is built from TRBV20-1 and TRBJ1-2, with 7 bases fitting TRBD1. Unmatched junction bases numbered 11, after V lost 1 base and J lost 6 bases. The CDR3 is 15 amino acids. CDR1 and CDR2 (germline): DFQATT, SNEGSKA (reference sequence).

This clonotype was picked up a small number of times. The chain carries TRBV19 and TRBJ2-5; D not resolved. The germline gives CDR1 LNHDA, CDR2 SQIVND (reference sequence). The CDR3 has 13 amino acids. The V gene lost 8 bases and the J gene lost 0 bases, with 10 bases spanning the gap. The CDR3 DNA reads as TGTGCCAGTTCTCGCCCGTACCAAGAGACCCAGTACTTC. Protein product: CASSRPYQETQYF.

The V and J genes are TRBV6-5 and TRBJ1-2, with D perhaps TRBD1 (5 bases). This CDR3 spans 15 amino acids. CDR1 is MNHEY, CDR2 SVGAGI, per germline. Trimming cost V 2 bases and J 6 bases, with 16 bases left between them. The CDR3 here is CASSYGGAGRDGYTF. The CDR3 nucleotides are TGTGCCAGCAGTTACGGCGGAGCGGGGCGTGATGGCTACACCTTC.

This clonotype was counted between two and nine times. The V call is TRBV6-4, the J call TRBJ2-3; 9 bases are shared with TRBD1. This CDR3 is built from 15 residues. Germline V CDR1 and CDR2: MRHNA, SNTAGT. After removal of 4 bases from V and 3 bases from J, the junction contained 5 bases not matched to a gene. CDR3 region: CASSAGTGSTDTQYF. Here the CDR3 DNA reads TGTGCCAGCAGTGCCGGGACAGGGAGTACAGATACGCAGTATTTT.

This clonotype was counted at least ten times. The CDR3 loop reads CASTPGLAKNIQYF. CDR3 DNA: TGTGCCAGTACTCCCGGGCTAGCCAAAAACATTCAGTACTTC. The rearrangement uses TRBV19 and TRBJ2-4; D call uncertain. In germline, CDR1 is LNHDA, CDR2 SQIVND (reference sequence). CDR3 size: 14 residues. V was pared by 7 bases and J by 0 bases, with 10 bases between.

The table lists this clonotype with many counts. The chain recombines TRBV5-1 with TRBJ2-5, with TRBD2 matching over 8 bases. The CDR3 is 16 amino acids. V dropped 2 bases and J dropped 1; count of bases not matched to a gene: 7. Germline V lookup: CDR1 SGHRS, CDR2 YFSETQ. The CDR3: CASSFGPAGAQETQYF. CDR3 sequence (DNA): TGCGCCAGCAGCTTCGGGCCAGCGGGGGCCCAAGAGACCCAGTACTTC.

This clonotype was observed many times. The CDR3 loop reads CASQYNEQFF. CDR3 nucleotides: TGTGCCAGCCAATACAATGAGCAGTTCTTC. The chain couples TRBV6-1 to TRBJ2-1; D ambiguous. Germline CDR1 reads MNHNS; CDR2 reads SASEGT. The CDR3 is 10 amino acids. Between the trimmed V and J ends, which lost 8 bases and 4 bases, there was a span of 3 bases.

There are many counts of this clonotype. This chain links TRBV18 with TRBJ2-1, with D perhaps matching TRBD2 (6 bases). Germline assignment: CDR1 KGHSH and CDR2 LQKENI. CDR3 length: 16 amino acids. Trimming removed 6 bases at V and 0 bases at J, with 15 bases between. As DNA, the CDR3 is TGTGCCAGCTCGCGGAGGGTTGGAAGCTCCTACAATGAGCAGTTCTTC. It specifies CASSRRVGSSYNEQFF.

This clonotype was seen a handful of times. This chain connects TRBV7-2 to TRBJ1-2, with TRBD1 identical over 9 bases. Germline V gives CDR1 SGHTA, CDR2 FQGNSA. CDR3 length: 17 residues. V trimming: 1 base; J trimming: 3 bases; junction bases outside the gene matches: 9. DNA for the CDR3: TGTGCCAGCAGCTTAGTGGGGCTCCGACAGGGGGACTATGGCTACACCTTC. Protein: CASSLVGLRQGDYGYTF.

This clonotype was counted at least ten times. The chain carries TRBV7-8 and TRBJ1-5; D call uncertain. This CDR3 contains 18 residues. The V and J ends lost 3 bases and 0 bases respectively, with 18 bases between them. CDR1 and CDR2 from the germline V gene are SGHVS and FQNEAQ. CDR3: CASSFNVGLIYSNQPQHF. The CDR3 DNA sequence: TGTGCCAGCAGCTTTAATGTAGGGTTGATCTATAGCAATCAGCCCCAGCATTTT.

This clonotype has a handful of counts. The J gene is TRBJ2-1, the V gene TRBV7-8, with D hard to call. The CDR3 length is 17 residues. In germline, CDR1 is SGHVS, CDR2 FQNEAQ. V lost 0 bases and J lost 0, with 12 bases in between. In DNA, the CDR3 is TGTGCCAGCAGCTTAGCGGGCGGCAAAAGCTCCTACAATGAGCAGTTCTTC. It encodes CASSLAGGKSSYNEQFF.

This clonotype has a count of ten or more. J is TRBJ1-1 and V is TRBV27; D remains ambiguous. V was clipped by 3 bases and J by 11 bases, with 10 bases between them. Germline-derived CDR1 and CDR2 are MNHEY and SMNVEV (reference sequence). This CDR3 spans 11 amino acids. DNA for the CDR3: TGTGCCAGCAGTTTTGGGAGGAGGGCTTTCTTT. It codes for CASSFGRRAFF.

This clonotype has at least ten counts. The chain couples TRBV18 to TRBJ1-1, with TRBD1 matching 10 bases. CDR1 is KGHSH and CDR2 is LQKENI in the germline V gene. The J segment lost 6 bases and the V segment lost 0 bases, leaving 7 bases of the junction unmatched. The CDR3 has 16 amino acids. The CDR3 DNA follows: TGTGCCAGCTCACCACCGGCTAGGACAGGGGGGGCTGAAGCTTTCTTT. The encoded protein is CASSPPARTGGAEAFF.